One sample yielded the 30 T cell receptor beta chains listed below, sequenced in a study of low-dose radiotherapy and immunotherapy resistance in tumors. Both TCRalpha and TCRbeta chains were reverse transcribed with V-gene-specific primers. TCRs underwent 20 PCR cycles of amplification with a constant-region primer and V-primer adapter. TCRdb reanalysed the reads using MiXCR and keeps one entry per CDR3 protein. The data show 17,000 or so distinct CDR3 sequences, about 73% seen once. These receptors all stem from a human donor with advanced metastatic prostate, ovarian, gallbladder or colorectal cancer (not recorded which). This table probably holds off-target reads from a library built for another chain.

The rearrangement links TRBV11-2 to TRBJ2-2; 8 bases align to TRBD2. The CDR3 consists of 15 residues. Germline loops: CDR1 SGHAT, CDR2 FQNNGV. Trimming at V came to 0 bases and at J to 6 bases, leaving 3 bases not matched to a gene. CDR3 sequence: CASSLEAGDSGELFF. In DNA, the CDR3 is TGTGCCAGCAGCTTAGAAGCGGGAGATTCCGGGGAGCTGTTTTTT.

The chain employs TRBV5-6 and TRBJ2-1, with 7 positions matching TRBD2. Germline trimming cut 3 bases from V and 0 bases from J; bases unmatched to any gene: 3. The CDR3 is made up of 15 amino acids. The V gene's germline CDR1 is SGHDT and CDR2 YYEEEE. As DNA, the CDR3 is TGTGCCAGCAGCTCCGGCGGGAGCTCCTACAATGAGCAGTTCTTC. This encodes CASSSGGSSYNEQFF.

This clonotype has more than one count but fewer than ten. CDR3 residues: CATSAGIYNEQFF. The DNA of the CDR3 is TGTGCCACCAGTGCTGGTATCTACAATGAGCAGTTCTTC. J is TRBJ2-1 and V is TRBV24-1; D not certain. The CDR3 totals 13 residues. Per the germline V gene, CDR1 is KGHDR and CDR2 is SFDVKD. Deletions cut 5 bases from V and 3 bases from J, with 7 bases between.

The chain couples TRBV5-6 to TRBJ2-1, with TRBD2 identical over 14 bases. J gave up 7 bases and V 4 bases, and 7 bases lay outside the gene matches. The germline V gene encodes CDR1 SGHDT and CDR2 YYEEEE. This CDR3 spans 16 amino acids. CDR3 protein: CASSIGTSGRSNEQFF. CDR3 bases: TGTGCCAGCAGCATAGGGACTAGCGGGAGATCGAATGAGCAGTTCTTC.

The gene calls are TRBV19 and TRBJ2-1, with D unclear. Germline values: CDR1 LNHDA, CDR2 SQIVND (reference sequence). The V and J ends lost 7 bases and 6 bases respectively, with 22 bases between them. This CDR3 region has 16 residues. The CDR3 sequence is CASTNAGSPFLNEQFF. As DNA, the CDR3 is TGTGCCAGTACCAACGCCGGGTCACCCTTCCTCAATGAGCAGTTCTTC.

V is TRBV28 and J is TRBJ1-1; TRBD1 matches 7 bases. The J segment lost 4 bases and the V segment lost 6 bases, leaving 17 bases of the junction unmatched. Germline V gene lookup returns CDR1 MDHEN and CDR2 SYDVKM. This CDR3 has 17 residues. The CDR3 spells CASSSSVQGIPSTEAFF. The DNA for the CDR3 is TGTGCCAGCAGCTCATCAGTACAGGGGATCCCAAGCACTGAAGCTTTCTTT.

The chain links TRBV5-1 to TRBJ2-2; D not resolved. Trimming took 5 bases from V and 0 from J, leaving 8 bases between them. Germline V gives CDR1 SGHRS, CDR2 YFSETQ. The CDR3 has 14 residues. This chain's CDR3 is CASRSASNTGELFF. The CDR3 coding sequence is TGCGCCAGCAGAAGCGCCTCGAACACCGGGGAGCTGTTTTTT.

The chain joins TRBV7-6 to TRBJ2-1, with 8 nucleotides matching TRBD2. Germline values: CDR1 SGHVS, CDR2 FNYEAQ. V was clipped by 4 bases and J by 7 bases; unmatched bases: 9. The CDR3 loop spans 15 amino acids. The CDR3 sequence is CASSSGRAAGNEQFF. The CDR3 bases are TGTGCCAGCAGCTCCGGGAGGGCCGCGGGGAATGAGCAGTTCTTC.

V gene TRBV4-1 combines with J gene TRBJ1-5; no clear D gene. Germline-derived CDR1 and CDR2 are MGHRA and YSYEKL. V lost 1 base, J lost 2 bases, and 15 bases lay in between. The CDR3 has 17 residues. CDR3: CASSQGPQWDGNQPQHF. The CDR3, as DNA: TGCGCCAGCAGCCAAGGCCCCCAATGGGATGGCAATCAGCCCCAGCATTTT.

The V gene is TRBV19, the J gene TRBJ1-4; 11 bases match TRBD1. This CDR3 spans 18 amino acids. Germline-derived CDR1 and CDR2 are LNHDA and SQIVND (reference sequence). V lost 5 bases to trimming and J lost 3 bases; unmatched junction nucleotides: 11. This CDR3 is CASSQRTGGAAANEKLFF. CDR3 DNA sequence: TGTGCCAGTAGTCAACGGACAGGGGGCGCCGCGGCTAATGAAAAACTGTTTTTT.

V is TRBV15 and J is TRBJ2-3; tentatively, D is TRBD1 (6 bases). V dropped 1 base and J dropped 0 bases, with 11 bases sitting between them. The CDR3 runs to 16 residues. CDR1 and CDR2 from the germline V gene are LNHNV and YYDKDF (reference sequence). In DNA, the CDR3 is TGTGCCACCAGCAGAGGAGGGGGATATAGCACAGATACGCAGTATTTT. Its translation: CATSRGGGYSTDTQYF. The full variable domain, rest sourced from reference TRBV15 and TRBJ2-3, is DAMVIQNPRYQVTQFGKPVTLSCSQTLNHNVMYWYQQKSSQAPKLLFHYYDKDFNNEADTPDNFQSRRPNTSFCFLDIRSPGLGDTAMYLCATSRGGGYSTDTQYFGPGTRLTVL.

The chain combines TRBV6-2 or TRBV6-3 with TRBJ1-5; TRBD1 aligns across 8 bases. The CDR3 covers 15 residues. The junction had 13 bases not matched to a gene; V was cut back by 5 bases and J by 10 bases. In germline, CDR1 is MNHEY, CDR2 SVGEGT. The CDR3 nucleotides are TGTGCCAGCAGTCAAAACCCGGACAGGGTAGTACCCCAGCATTTT. Translated, it gives CASSQNPDRVVPQHF.

A note on this clonotype: The germline gene is not matched at one end of the junction; a read error may be the cause. The chain joins TRBV5-1 to TRBJ2-3; D possibly corresponds to TRBD2 (5 bases). CDR3 size: 17 residues. Germline CDR1 reads SGHRS; CDR2 reads YFSETQ. CDR3 sequence (DNA): TGCGCCAACAGCTTGGTTATGCGGACTCCCGGCACAGATACGCAGTATTTT. It encodes CANSLVMRTPGTDTQYF.

The chain carries TRBV6-2 or TRBV6-3 and TRBJ1-2; TRBD1 might be the D (5 bases). V shed 6 bases and J shed 7 bases, with 15 bases lying between them. The CDR3 totals 13 residues. The V gene's germline CDR1 is MNHEY and CDR2 SVGEGT. The CDR3: CASSPLRGGGYTF. CDR3 coding DNA: TGTGCCAGCAGCCCCCTGAGGGGAGGTGGCTACACCTTC.

The gene calls are TRBV5-1 and TRBJ2-3; D perhaps matches TRBD2 (5 bases). V was pared by 1 base and J by 4 bases, with 13 bases between. Germline V lookup: CDR1 SGHRS, CDR2 YFSETQ. The CDR3 length is 15 residues. The CDR3 is CASSLRGFVADTQYF. The CDR3 DNA follows: TGCGCCAGCAGCTTGCGAGGGTTTGTTGCAGATACGCAGTATTTT.

The V gene is TRBV28, the J gene TRBJ2-7; the D is unclear. CDR1 is MDHEN, CDR2 SYDVKM, per germline. This CDR3 has 13 amino acids. V gave up 2 bases and J gave up 2 bases, with 7 bases separating them. CDR3 sequence: CASSLQLAYEQYF. The CDR3 bases are TGTGCCAGCAGTTTACAGCTAGCCTACGAGCAGTACTTC.

The gene calls are TRBV29-1 and TRBJ2-7, with 14 bases that match TRBD2. V shed 4 bases, J shed 2 bases, and the junction held 4 bases outside the gene matches. This CDR3 has 15 residues. CDR1 is SQVTM and CDR2 is ANQGSEA in the germline V gene. CDR3 protein: CSVVGTSGSAYEQYF. CDR3 nucleotides: TGCAGCGTTGTGGGGACTAGCGGGAGTGCCTACGAGCAGTACTTC.

This CDR3 reads CASSIDWGNQPQHF. In DNA form, the CDR3 reads TGTGCCAGTAGTATAGATTGGGGAAATCAGCCCCAGCATTTT. The chain links TRBV19 to TRBJ1-5; D is uncertain. V was shortened by 0 bases and J by 4 bases, with 7 bases between the two germline ends. CDR1 and CDR2 from the germline V gene are LNHDA and SQIVND (reference sequence). The CDR3 is 14 residues long.

The J gene is TRBJ2-7, the V gene TRBV6-2 or TRBV6-3; 7 bases agree with TRBD2. This CDR3 spans 14 amino acids. CDR1 and CDR2 (germline): MNHEY, SVGEGT. The V and J ends lost 5 bases and 1 base, in that order; junction bases with no gene match: 5. The DNA of the CDR3 is TGTGCCAGCAGTCTAGGACTAGATTCCTACGAGCAGTACTTC. This gives the protein CASSLGLDSYEQYF.

The rearrangement joins TRBV29-1 to TRBJ2-4, with a tentative D call TRBD1 (5 bases). Per the germline V gene, CDR1 is SQVTM and CDR2 is ANQGSEA. There are 13 residues in the CDR3. The germline V and J ends were trimmed by 6 bases and 6 bases, with 15 bases remaining between them. CDR3 residues: CSVRRQGANIQYF. The CDR3 bases are TGCAGCGTCCGACGCCAAGGGGCAAACATTCAGTACTTC.

The V call is TRBV24-1, the J call TRBJ1-2, with unresolved D. Germline CDR1 reads KGHDR; CDR2 reads SFDVKD. The CDR3 loop spans 16 amino acids. V lost 1 base and J lost 4, with 15 bases in between. CDR3 DNA: TGTGCCACCAGTGATTTCATGACAAAACGGGGCTATGGCTACACCTTC. This sequence encodes CATSDFMTKRGYGYTF.

The rearrangement joins TRBV29-1 to TRBJ1-2; TRBD1 matches at 7 bases. The germline CDR1 and CDR2 sequences are SQVTM and ANQGSEA. Trimming removed 1 base from V and 5 bases from J; junction bases left unmatched: 1. CDR3 length: 12 residues. The chain's CDR3 is CSVEGQGYGYTF. The CDR3 region has the DNA TGCAGCGTTGAAGGACAGGGTTATGGCTACACCTTC.

The CDR3 nucleotides are TGCGCCAGCAGCTTTACAGGGGACACTGAAGCTTTCTTT. Amino acids: CASSFTGDTEAFF. V usage is TRBV5-1 and J usage is TRBJ1-1; TRBD1 aligns across 7 bases. With 2 bases clipped from V and 3 bases from J, the junction kept 1 base outside the gene matches. Germline-derived CDR1 and CDR2 are SGHRS and YFSETQ. This CDR3 has 13 residues.

The gene calls are TRBV29-1 and TRBJ1-1; TRBD1 agrees at 10 bases. CDR1 and CDR2 from the germline V gene are SQVTM and ANQGSEA. With 6 bases clipped from V and 6 bases from J, the junction kept 4 bases outside the gene matches. There are 12 residues in the CDR3. CDR3 nucleotide sequence: TGCAGCGTAGGGGACAGGGGAGCTGAAGCTTTCTTT. Translating gives CSVGDRGAEAFF.

V gene TRBV28 combines with J gene TRBJ2-7; 9 bases fit TRBD1. Germline lookup yields CDR1 MDHEN and CDR2 SYDVKM. The V segment lost 6 bases and the J segment 6 bases; nucleotides outside the gene matches: 9. This CDR3 has 14 amino acids. The CDR3: CASRGQGVTAEQYF. CDR3 bases: TGTGCCAGCAGGGGACAGGGAGTTACCGCCGAGCAGTACTTC.

The chain combines TRBV7-2 with TRBJ1-5; TRBD1 agrees at 7 bases. Germline values: CDR1 SGHTA, CDR2 FQGNSA. This CDR3 spans 13 amino acids. V trimming: 5 bases; J trimming: 7 bases; junction bases outside the gene matches: 5. In DNA, the CDR3 is TGTGCCAGCAGCCTACAGGGGAACCAGCCCCAGCATTTT. It specifies CASSLQGNQPQHF.

The chain combines TRBV28 with TRBJ2-3, with 7 nucleotides matching TRBD2. V was pared by 1 base and J by 2 bases, with 6 bases of the junction left unmatched. The CDR3 is 16 amino acids. The germline CDR1 and CDR2 sequences are MDHEN and SYDVKM. The CDR3 is CASSLSLAGATDTQYF. The CDR3 DNA follows: TGTGCCAGCAGTTTATCTCTCGCGGGAGCCACAGATACGCAGTATTTT. Variable domain in full (rest from reference TRBV28 and TRBJ2-3): DVKVTQSSRYLVKRTGEKVFLECVQDMDHENMFWYRQDPGLGLRLIYFSYDVKMKEKGDIPEGYSVSREKKERFSLILESASTNQTSMYLCASSLSLAGATDTQYFGPGTRLTVL.

The chain carries TRBV28 and TRBJ2-3; TRBD1 matches at 7 bases. CDR3 length equals 13 residues. V was clipped by 7 bases and J by 6 bases; unmatched bases: 7. Germline V CDR1 and CDR2: MDHEN, SYDVKM. CDR3 nucleotide sequence: TGTGCCAGCACCCGACAGGGCCCGGATACGCAGTATTTT. Its protein is CASTRQGPDTQYF.

There are a few counts of this clonotype. The chain joins TRBV5-1 to TRBJ2-7, with 7 bases that match TRBD2. This CDR3 contains 14 residues. From germline, CDR1 is SGHRS and CDR2 YFSETQ. The V gene end was trimmed by 0 bases and the J gene end by 6 bases; junction bases not matched to a gene: 6. The CDR3 region is CASSLEGTGGEQYF. DNA of the CDR3: TGCGCCAGCAGCTTGGAAGGCACGGGAGGCGAGCAGTACTTC. Complete variable domain (other parts from reference TRBV5-1 and TRBJ2-7): KAGVTQTPRYLIKTRGQQVTLSCSPISGHRSVSWYQQTPGQGLQFLFEYFSETQRNKGNFPGRFSGRQFSNSRSEMNVSTLELGDSALYLCASSLEGTGGEQYFGPGTRLTVT.

The CDR3 loop is CSATLGLAGVDEQFF. As DNA, the CDR3 is TGCAGTGCTACCCTAGGACTAGCGGGAGTCGATGAGCAGTTCTTC. This chain joins TRBV20-1 and TRBJ2-1, with 13 bases identical to TRBD2. The V gene's germline CDR1 is DFQATT and CDR2 SNEGSKA (reference sequence). V trimming: 4 bases; J trimming: 8 bases; junction bases outside the gene matches: 8. The CDR3 extends over 15 amino acids.